The next 11 T cell receptor beta chains were all read from a single sample in a study of CD8 T cells in ankylosing spondylitis. TCRdb fed the 5' RACE reads into MiXCR, producing one record per CDR3 protein. The sample contains 270,000 or so distinct CDR3 sequences, more than 15% of which appear only once. The sequenced sample consisted of blood, either unsorted or a sorted T cell fraction (not recorded which). The receptors derive from a male donor with ankylosing spondylitis or in good health (not recorded which).

This clonotype was seen at least ten times. The gene calls are TRBV4-1 and TRBJ2-5; the D call may be TRBD1 or TRBD2 (5 bases each). Germline V gene lookup returns CDR1 MGHRA and CDR2 YSYEKL. The V gene lost 6 bases and the J gene lost 6 bases, with 8 bases spanning the gap. CDR3 length: 11 residues. The CDR3 region is CASRGDQTQYF. CDR3 nucleotides: TGCGCCAGCAGGGGGGACCAGACCCAGTACTTC.

This clonotype was seen ten or more times. The chain couples TRBV27 to TRBJ1-1; the match to TRBD1 covers 8 bases. Germline lookup yields CDR1 MNHEY and CDR2 SMNVEV (reference sequence). Unmatched junction bases numbered 6, after V lost 2 bases and J lost 4 bases. The CDR3 is 15 residues long. The CDR3 spells CASSLMQGAGTEAFF. As DNA, the CDR3 is TGTGCCAGCAGTTTAATGCAGGGGGCAGGCACTGAAGCTTTCTTT.

The chain couples TRBV4-1 to TRBJ1-3; D perhaps matches TRBD1 (6 bases). Trimming pared 0 bases from V and 0 bases from J, leaving 12 bases between. The CDR3 consists of 17 residues. Germline CDR1 is MGHRA and CDR2 is YSYEKL. The CDR3 region has the DNA TGCGCCAGCAGCCAAGACTCAGGGGCCTACTCTGGAAACACCATATATTTT. This sequence encodes CASSQDSGAYSGNTIYF.

This clonotype was seen repeatedly, ten times or more. The chain couples TRBV6-5 to TRBJ1-2; 11 bases line up with TRBD1. The CDR3 has 16 amino acids. The V and J ends lost 4 bases and 1 base, in that order; junction bases with no gene match: 5. Germline V gene data show CDR1 as MNHEY and CDR2 as SVGAGI. CDR3 nucleotide sequence: TGTGCCAGCAGTTCGTCGGACAGGGGGCATAACTATGGCTACACCTTC. Residues: CASSSSDRGHNYGYTF.

V is TRBV29-1 and J is TRBJ2-2, with TRBD1 as a possible D gene (7 bases). Germline CDR1 reads SQVTM; CDR2 reads ANQGSEA. CDR3 length equals 14 residues. The ends were cut back, 7 bases at V and 1 base at J, with 13 bases in the middle. The CDR3: CSAGGRMNTGELFF. The CDR3 nucleotides are TGCAGCGCAGGGGGGAGGATGAACACCGGGGAGCTGTTTTTT.

This clonotype was recorded a few times. The chain carries TRBV6-1 and TRBJ2-7, with D perhaps TRBD2 (5 bases). The CDR3 is 13 residues long. V shed 8 bases and J shed 6 bases, with 17 bases lying between them. Germline CDR1 MNHNS, CDR2 SASEGT. CDR3 nucleotides: TGTGCCAGCGAGGCGGGTCGAGGAGTCGAGCAGTACTTC. Translating gives CASEAGRGVEQYF.

This clonotype was detected only a few times. An end of the junction does not agree with germline; a read error may underlie this. CDR3: CASSQTRGSDTQYF. Written as DNA, the CDR3 is TGTGCTAGCAGCCAGACCAGGGGAAGCGATACGCAGTATTTT. This chain links TRBV7-7 with TRBJ2-3; a weak D match, TRBD1 (6 bases). The V gene's germline CDR1 is SSHAT and CDR2 FNYEAQ (reference sequence). The CDR3 covers 14 residues.

This clonotype has ten or more counts. The chain is built from TRBV4-1 and TRBJ1-1; maybe TRBD1 (5 bases). Germline CDR1 reads MGHRA; CDR2 reads YSYEKL. The CDR3 covers 13 residues. Between the trimmed V and J ends, which lost 8 bases and 0 bases, there was a span of 10 bases. The DNA for the CDR3 is TGCGCCAGCGGGCAGGGAATGAACACTGAAGCTTTCTTT. Its protein is CASGQGMNTEAFF.

This clonotype has a handful of counts. The chain's CDR3 is CASSLEAGELFF. The CDR3 DNA is TGTGCCAGCAGCTTAGAAGCCGGGGAGCTGTTTTTT. The chain combines TRBV7-8 with TRBJ2-2, with D unclear. Germline V CDR1 and CDR2: SGHVS, FQNEAQ. V lost 1 base and J lost 6, with 3 bases in between. The CDR3 sequence is 12 residues long. The full variable domain, in which reference TRBV7-8 and TRBJ2-2 provide the parts outside the CDR3, is GAGVSQSPRYKVAKRGQDVALRCDPISGHVSLFWYQQALGQGPEFLTYFQNEAQLDKSGLPSDRFFAERPEGSVSTLKIQRTQQEDSAVYLCASSLEAGELFFGEGSRLTVL.

The sample holds a few counts of this clonotype. V gene TRBV19 combines with J gene TRBJ1-2; D ambiguous. Trimming shortened V by 7 bases and J by 6 bases, and 15 bases separated the two germline ends. Germline V CDR1 and CDR2: LNHDA, SQIVND (reference sequence). The CDR3 covers 13 residues. The CDR3 region is CASNGRLGNGYTF. In DNA form, the CDR3 reads TGTGCCAGTAACGGCCGCCTGGGGAATGGCTACACCTTC.

This rearrangement joins TRBV6-1 to TRBJ1-1; D call uncertain. The germline V gene has CDR1 MNHNS and CDR2 SASEGT. This CDR3 comprises 13 residues. Trimming shortened V by 4 bases and J by 4 bases, and 10 bases separated the two germline ends. For the CDR3, the DNA is TGTGCCAGCAGTGGTCAAATGAGCACTGAAGCTTTCTTT. Translated: CASSGQMSTEAFF.